This note documents a single T cell receptor beta chain sequence. Its target is not known. This table comes from immunoSEQ multiplex PCR, and its TCRdb copy is limited to in-frame clones, with some not included. This sample has about 41,000 clones; around 76% occur once, and the top ten carry approximately 8.8%. The sample originates from a study of radiotherapy plus CTLA-4 blockade in lung cancer. Study-level background: Disease control was present in roughly 30% of patients, and objective responses in around 18%. Study-wide results and caveats: After treatment with radiotherapy plus ipilimumab, TCR clones that came from the tumor expanded in blood. Interferon-beta and early blood T cell clone dynamics reportedly predicted response best.

V dropped 5 bases and J dropped 7; count of bases not matched to a gene: 8. CDR1 is MNHEY, CDR2 SMNVEV, per germline (reference sequence). The CDR3 loop spans 15 amino acids. Source: peripheral blood, taken from a patient treated with radiotherapy plus ipilimumab. The origin of this receptor is a human donor with non-small cell lung cancer who had stable disease on radiotherapy plus ipilimumab. The chain recombines TRBV27 with TRBJ2-2; TRBD2 aligns across 9 bases. This CDR3 is CASSPLAGSSGELFF. The CDR3, as DNA: TGTGCCAGCAGTCCCCTAGCGGGAAGCAGCGGGGAGCTGTTTTTT.